The clone carrying this T cell receptor (beta chain) was detected ten times or more. The data were obtained in a study of metastatic and nonmetastatic thyroid tumors. This CDR3 is built from 15 residues. Germline V gives CDR1 LNHNV, CDR2 YYDKDF (reference sequence). Trimming took 0 bases from V and 0 from J, leaving 3 bases between them. Patients underwent thyroid surgery, and none had received any treatment before it. TCRdb reprocessed the PCR reads using MiXCR. Of more than 12,000 clones in the sample, about 29% were seen once. V usage is TRBV15 and J usage is TRBJ1-6; unclear D gene. The TCR originated in a male donor with papillary thyroid cancer or a benign thyroid nodule (not recorded which). Some clones in this sample may be carry-over from other donors' samples. Material for sequencing was tumor tissue. The CDR3 protein is CATSRDSSYNSPLHF. In DNA, the CDR3 is TGTGCCACCAGCAGAGACAGCTCCTATAATTCACCCCTCCACTTT.